This T cell receptor beta chain was sequenced during a study of T cell repertoires in cytomegalovirus infection. Turning to the study itself: CMV infection plus the matching HLA type was flagged by public TCR beta signatures. Study-wide points: Cumulative frequency of public TCR beta families picked out carriers of CMV plus the relevant HLA. Predominance within the ex vivo response was attributable to HLA-C-restricted CMV-specific TCR beta clonotypes.

For this clonotype: Its target is unknown.

TCRdb itself ran the reads through MiXCR, one entry per CDR3 protein. The sample yields about 490,000 distinct CDR3 sequences, roughly 29% seen once. Material: PBMCs. This sequence was found in a human donor in good health (CMV status not recorded). Some clones in this sample may be carry-over from other donors' samples.

The CDR3 is CASSPLPLTDTQYF. In DNA form, the CDR3 reads TGTGCCAGCAGCCCTCTACCTCTAACAGATACGCAGTATTTT. V and J are TRBV12-3 or TRBV12-4 and TRBJ2-3; D ambiguous. Trimming took off 6 bases at V and 3 bases at J, with 13 bases between the two ends. This CDR3 comprises 14 residues.